This TCR beta chain was identified in a study of PD-1 blockade in mismatch repair-deficient tumors. Study-level background: Patients had some twelve mismatch repair-deficient cancer types, all previously treated and progressing.

Here immunoSEQ multiplex PCR was the method, and the copy in TCRdb shows in-frame clones only, minus some. The sample holds approximately 38,000 clones, around 75% seen once. Study-level results: Tumor-resident clones, often absent from pretreatment blood, expanded after pembrolizumab and then contracted.

Concerning this clone itself: Its antigen remains unknown.

TCRs were sequenced from a few patients responding to pembrolizumab. The CDR3 contains 18 residues. V was pared by 0 bases and J by 0 bases, with 15 bases between. Germline V gives CDR1 LGHNA, CDR2 YSLEER. This TCR was recovered from an adult with mismatch repair-deficient cancer. The rearrangement uses TRBV4-3 and TRBJ2-4; D possibly corresponds to TRBD2 (6 bases). The sample was peripheral blood, taken 4 weeks after starting pembrolizumab. The CDR3 reads CASSQDLGSGLAKNIQYF. The CDR3 DNA is TGCGCCAGCAGCCAAGATCTTGGCTCGGGACTAGCCAAAAACATTCAGTACTTC.